This T cell receptor (beta chain) comes out of a study of identical twins (TCRdb year 2016). Regarding the research as a whole: The study deep-sequenced TCR alpha and beta repertoires from monozygotic twins, unrelated adults of various ages and cord blood to test whether fetal clonotypes persist. To rule out contamination, the twin experiments were replicated at different times with different library preparation protocols.

Summary of the overall study and its limitations: Abundant cord blood beta clonotypes had fewer insertions, young adult naive repertoires showed a similar but weaker trend, and memory repertoires showed no such trend. The excess sharing between twins in beta out-of-frame sequences was weaker because fewer shared sequences reduced the signal-to-noise ratio. Conclusions relied on cross-sectional statistical analysis, since the same donors could not be followed over many years. Compared with coincidental sharing between unrelated individuals, an excess of low generation-probability sequences was observed among out-of-frame TCR alpha sequences shared between twins. Invariant T cells such as MAIT and iNKT could partly confound zero-insertion analyses, although diverse VJ usage argued against such confounding for most clonotypes. In monozygotic twins, recombination models systematically underestimated out-of-frame TCR alpha sharing, but the models matched the sharing seen between unrelated individuals.

Only healthy Caucasian donors were included. The twin cohort consisted of three pairs of female monozygotic twins, all aged roughly 18 to 29 years. Positive isolation kits from Invitrogen were used to isolate the CD4+ and CD8+ T cell populations. V and J lose 5 bases and 0 bases, and a span of 11 bases separates them. The CDR3 starts with the cysteine, ends with the phenylalanine, and has 14 residues. The only DNA kept is the CDR3, 42 bases in frame from the first base. CDR1 and CDR2 (DFQATT, SNEGSKA) derive from the germline V gene (reference sequence). The library came from 5' RACE. TCRdb names Illumina HiSeq 2000 as the instrument used. Template switching added a universal primer binding site, and the final cDNA carried a unique molecular identifier that allowed TCR cDNA molecules to be counted accurately. Specific primers in the conserved constant-segment region were used to synthesize first-strand cDNA for the TCR alpha and beta chains. To control for contamination, every cDNA library was double barcoded, receiving both a SMART-Mk sample barcode and Illumina barcodes. TruSeq adapter sequences and Illumina sample barcodes were added in two successive PCR steps. TCR alpha and beta cDNA libraries were sequenced on the Illumina HiSeq platform with custom primers. In the source study's methods: Raw reads were processed with MiGEC to extract unique molecular identifiers, and MiXCR was used to determine CDR3 positions. For each individual, recombination models were inferred using an EM algorithm with the repgenHMM and IGoR tools. Shared clonotypes were analyzed with the tcR package in R, and sharing was normalized by the product of cloneset sizes. Out-of-frame nonproductive sequences were analyzed to study raw recombination free of thymic and clonal selection effects. Using fastp trimming at Q25 and MiXCR clonotype assembly, TCRdb reanalyzed the public sequencing data and kept in-frame beta chains. Records with the same CDR3 protein are collapsed into one entry carrying the most frequent genes and DNA. TCRdb, rather than the study authors, made the V and J calls. In this sample the table shows over 500,000 distinct CDR3 sequences, about 20% of which occur a single time. The ten largest clones represent 0.91% of the sample.

This clonotype was detected only a few times. Its antigen is currently not known. No much larger clone is present one base from it, and per-base qualities are unavailable. These sequences were also reported in another study, on T cells expressing NK-cell markers. As described in the second report: Three sorted T-cell subsets (CD3+CD56+NKG2C+, CD3+CD56+NKG2C- and CD3+CD56-NKG2C+) from fewer than 10 donors had their TCR beta-chain repertoires profiled. Seven of the eight sequenced donors were HCMV-seropositive and one was HCMV-seronegative. To restrict sorting to alphabetaTCR-expressing T cells, an anti-gammadeltaTCR antibody was added in several experiments. In six donors, the dominant CD3+CD56+NKG2C+ clonotypes ranked among the top 10 CD8+ clonotypes, making up about 1.0-7.5% of CD8+ T cells. Those dominant clonotypes were again the most abundant among CD3+CD56-NKG2C+ cells in a few donors, at about 28.3-65%. Whether the expanded NKG2C-expressing T cell clones were specific for HCMV antigens was left unclear. Randomly selected healthy volunteers, three men and five women, were used as the eight sequenced donors. To determine HCMV serostatus, a commercial ELISA kit was used to detect HCMV-specific IgG in serum. MIGEC handled demultiplexing of the reads and grouping by UMI, while MiTCR was used to assemble and quantify clonotypes. To remove erroneous sequences, TCR cDNA sequences were retained only when supported by two or more reads. The tcR package was used for downstream repertoire analysis, with clonotypes matched between fractions based on CDR3 nucleotide sequence plus V segment. VDJmatch was used to annotate antigen specificity against VDJdb, with one amino acid substitution in CDR3 permitted.

The sample consisted of CD4+ T cells sorted from blood. The V gene is TRBV20-1 and the J gene is TRBJ1-3; the D gene assignment is ambiguous. The clonotype was recovered from a woman in her late teens or twenties in good health. The CDR3 region has the sequence CSALHSLSGNTIYF. The nucleotides read TGCAGTGCTTTACACAGTCTCTCTGGAAACACCATATATTTT.